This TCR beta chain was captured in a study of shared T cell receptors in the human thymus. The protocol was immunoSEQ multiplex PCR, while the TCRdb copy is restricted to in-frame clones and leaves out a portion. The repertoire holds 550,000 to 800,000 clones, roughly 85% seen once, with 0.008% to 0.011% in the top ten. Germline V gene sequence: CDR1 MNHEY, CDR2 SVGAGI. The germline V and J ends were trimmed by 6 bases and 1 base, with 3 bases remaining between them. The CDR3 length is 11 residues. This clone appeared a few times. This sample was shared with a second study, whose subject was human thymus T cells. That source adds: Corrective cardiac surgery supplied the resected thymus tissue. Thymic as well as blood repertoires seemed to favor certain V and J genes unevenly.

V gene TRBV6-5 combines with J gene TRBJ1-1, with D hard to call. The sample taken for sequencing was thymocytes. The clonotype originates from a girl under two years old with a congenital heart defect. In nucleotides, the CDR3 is TGTGCCAGCAGCTCGAACACTGAAGCTTTCTTT. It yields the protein CASSSNTEAFF.